This T cell receptor (beta chain) appears in the sequencing data of a study of blood T cell repertoires in COVID-19. Study-wide context: COVID-19 samples, acute and convalescent, were from the United States, Italy and Spain. In each case, the material was cDNA or gDNA derived from T cells, B-cell-depleted T cells, or PBMCs.

The ends lost 5 bases at V and 5 bases at J; junction bases unmatched: 5. Germline V lookup: CDR1 KGHDR, CDR2 SFDVKD. The CDR3 consists of 15 residues. Original handling: Reference gene primers were amplified, and this amplification served to estimate nucleated cell counts. The method was immunoSEQ multiplex PCR; TCRdb's version includes in-frame clones alone and lacks a portion of them. From that table come the V and J calls and clone size; the DNA was used to work out D and trimming. The repertoire holds 200,000 to 300,000 clones, approximately 89% seen once, with approximately 2.2% in the top ten.

The sample consisted of peripheral blood. The chain combines TRBV24-1 with TRBJ2-1; 10 bases are a match to TRBD1. This clonotype was obtained from a woman in her fifties or sixties with acute or convalescent COVID-19. In DNA, the CDR3 is TGTGCCACCAGTGGAACCGGGACAGGGGACAATGAGCAGTTCTTC. Its protein is CATSGTGTGDNEQFF.